Each of the 20 T cell receptor beta chains below was sequenced from the same sample in a study of T cell repertoires in cytomegalovirus infection. For these TCRs, the target antigens are not known. TCRdb itself ran the reads through MiXCR, one entry per CDR3 protein. In the table there are 550,000 to 850,000 distinct CDR3 sequences, roughly 33% of which are singletons. Sequenced here: cultured PBMCs, sampled from culture after CMV antigen stimulation. The receptors derive from a human donor in good health (CMV status not recorded). Some clones in this sample may be carry-over from other donors' samples.

This clonotype was seen only a few times. V is TRBV5-5 and J is TRBJ2-3; 12 bases are shared with TRBD2. Germline V CDR1 and CDR2: SGHKS, YYEKEE (reference sequence). The CDR3 sequence is 16 residues long. V was clipped by 4 bases and J by 2 bases; unmatched bases: 5. CDR3 sequence reads: CASSGRTSGATDTQYF. The CDR3 DNA follows: TGTGCCAGCAGCGGCCGGACTAGCGGGGCCACAGATACGCAGTATTTT.

Comment on this clonotype: The junction and the germline gene differ at one end; a read error may be behind it. The genes are TRBV5-3 and TRBJ2-1; TRBD2 matches 14 bases. TRBV5-3 is known as an ORF, though its function is uncertain. This CDR3 comprises 17 residues. CDR3 nucleotide sequence: TGTGCCAGCAGCTTTGCGCGTCCGGGACTAGCGGGAGATGAGCAGTTCTTC. Its translation is CASSFARPGLAGDEQFF.

This clonotype occurred many times. The gene calls are TRBV7-2 and TRBJ2-5; 8 bases align to TRBD2. Germline CDR1 reads SGHTA; CDR2 reads FQGNSA. This CDR3 spans 14 amino acids. The V and J ends lost 6 bases and 4 bases, in that order; junction bases with no gene match: 7. This CDR3 is CASSPNAGGETQYF. CDR3 nucleotides: TGTGCCAGCAGTCCAAACGCGGGGGGAGAGACCCAGTACTTC.

The table lists this clonotype with many counts. The chain has TRBV6-1 and TRBJ1-6, with a possible D match to TRBD1 (5 bases). Trimming cost V 6 bases and J 3 bases, with 15 bases left between them. Germline loops: CDR1 MNHNS, CDR2 SASEGT. CDR3 length equals 16 residues. CDR3 sequence: CASSSGGVRYNSPLHF. The CDR3 coding sequence is TGTGCCAGCAGCTCCGGGGGAGTCCGCTATAATTCACCCCTCCACTTT.

This clonotype was recorded many times. V and J are TRBV7-2 and TRBJ1-1; D unclear. CDR3 length: 15 amino acids. Germline CDR1 SGHTA, CDR2 FQGNSA. With 5 bases removed from V and 0 bases from J, the gap between germline ends came to 13 bases. The DNA of the CDR3 is TGTGCCAGCAGCGCTTACAGCCAGATGAACACTGAAGCTTTCTTT. Translation: CASSAYSQMNTEAFF.

This clonotype was recorded many times. The V call is TRBV7-2, the J call TRBJ2-7; D unclear. The V end lost 2 bases, the J end lost 3 bases, and 8 bases lay between the germline ends. The CDR3 has 13 amino acids. CDR1 and CDR2 from the germline V gene are SGHTA and FQGNSA. The CDR3 reads CASSLTRFYEQYF. The CDR3 DNA sequence: TGTGCCAGCAGCTTAACGCGCTTCTACGAGCAGTACTTC.

This clonotype was detected many times. V usage is TRBV7-2 and J usage is TRBJ2-5; D gene unclear. V dropped 3 bases and J dropped 5 bases, with 7 bases sitting between them. The CDR3 contains 12 residues. In germline, CDR1 is SGHTA, CDR2 FQGNSA. CDR3 sequence: CASSFPGETQYF. The CDR3 nucleotides read TGTGCCAGCAGCTTCCCTGGCGAGACCCAGTACTTC.

V is TRBV2 and J is TRBJ2-6; D unclear. Germline V gene lookup returns CDR1 SNHLY and CDR2 FYNNEI. The CDR3 length is 14 residues. The ends were cut back, 7 bases at V and 0 bases at J, with 7 bases in the middle. In DNA form, the CDR3 reads TGTGCCAGCAACGGGCTCTCTGGGGCCAACGTCCTGACTTTC. Translating gives CASNGLSGANVLTF.

The CDR3 DNA sequence: TGTGCCAGCAGCCAAGGCATCGGCACGAACACTGAAGCTTTCTTT. It is translated as CASSQGIGTNTEAFF. The chain employs TRBV4-2 and TRBJ1-1; D gene ambiguous. This CDR3 has 15 amino acids. Trimming shortened V by 1 base and J by 1 base, and 10 bases separated the two germline ends. Germline CDR1 LGHNA, CDR2 YNFKEQ.

The chain uses TRBV2 and TRBJ2-7, with 9 bases aligning to TRBD1. Germline-derived CDR1 and CDR2 are SNHLY and FYNNEI. V shed 8 bases, J shed 0 bases, and the junction held 8 bases outside the gene matches. The CDR3 loop spans 15 amino acids. CDR3 residues: CASLHGQGSSYEQYF. The CDR3 DNA reads TGTGCCAGCTTGCACGGACAGGGGAGCTCCTACGAGCAGTACTTC.

The chain has TRBV20-1 and TRBJ1-3; 8 positions match TRBD1. The CDR3 sequence is 13 residues long. V shed 4 bases, J shed 4 bases, and the junction held 3 bases outside the gene matches. Germline lookup yields CDR1 DFQATT and CDR2 SNEGSKA (reference sequence). The CDR3 sequence: CSATRTGGNTIYF. CDR3 DNA: TGCAGTGCTACCCGGACAGGGGGAAACACCATATATTTT.

At least ten counts were recorded for this clonotype. The CDR3 spells CASSLPEGETQYF. DNA of the CDR3: TGTGCCAGCAGCTTACCGGAGGGGGAGACCCAGTACTTC. The chain carries TRBV7-6 and TRBJ2-5; maybe TRBD2 (6 bases). Trimming cost V 2 bases and J 5 bases, with 9 bases left between them. Germline CDR1 is SGHVS and CDR2 is FNYEAQ. CDR3 length: 13 amino acids.

This chain links TRBV7-8 with TRBJ2-4; D perhaps matches TRBD1 (5 bases). Germline-derived CDR1 and CDR2 are SGHVS and FQNEAQ. V lost 5 bases and J lost 9, with 11 bases in between. The length of the CDR3 is 12 residues. This CDR3 reads CASSRGRGIQYF. The DNA of the CDR3 is TGTGCCAGCAGCCGTGGAAGGGGCATTCAGTACTTC.

The chain is built from TRBV27 and TRBJ2-5; no clear D. The CDR3 is 12 residues long. The V gene's germline CDR1 is MNHEY and CDR2 SMNVEV (reference sequence). Trimming cost V 7 bases and J 7 bases, with 13 bases left between them. The CDR3 protein is CASNGPGGTQYF. Here the CDR3 DNA reads TGTGCCAGCAATGGCCCTGGTGGGACCCAGTACTTC.

This clonotype was seen more than once but under ten times. The CDR3 reads CASSLLGGQETQYF. The CDR3 DNA reads as TGTGCCAGCAGCTTATTGGGGGGTCAAGAGACCCAGTACTTC. This chain uses TRBV7-9 with TRBJ2-5; a possible D gene is TRBD2 (6 bases). Germline CDR1 and CDR2: SEHNR and FQNEAQ (reference sequence). This CDR3 is 14 amino acids long. V gave up 2 bases and J gave up 2 bases, with 9 bases separating them.

This clonotype occurred once. This chain uses TRBV12-5 with TRBJ1-1; 7 nucleotides align to TRBD1. CDR1 LGHNT and CDR2 FRNRAP come from the germline V gene. CDR3 length: 14 residues. Losses at the gene ends were 1 base for V and 7 bases for J; bases not matched to a gene: 6. In DNA, the CDR3 is TGTGCTAGTGGTTTGGGGGGATGGACAGGTGAAGCTTTCTTT. It yields the protein CASGLGGWTGEAFF. Based on the CDR3 plus reference TRBV12-5 and TRBJ1-1, the full variable domain is DARVTQTPRHKVTEMGQEVTMRCQPILGHNTVFWYRQTMMQGLELLAYFRNRAPLDDSGMPKDRFSAEMPDATLATLKIQPSEPRDSAVYFCASGLGGWTGEAFFGQGTRLTVV.

A remark on this clonotype: A much larger clone lies one base from this, so it may be a read error. The CDR3 end shows no conserved phenylalanine or tryptophan, and so a read error is likely. The chain couples TRBV7-8 to TRBJ2-3, with 15 bases fitting TRBD2. CDR3 length: 17 residues. In germline, CDR1 is SGHVS, CDR2 FQNEAQ. V was clipped by 5 bases and J by 0 bases; unmatched bases: 3. In DNA, the CDR3 is TGTGCCAGCAGCCGCGGACTAGCGGGGGGGAGCACAGATACGCAGTATCTT. This gives the protein CASSRGLAGGSTDTQYL.

The chain links TRBV6-8 to TRBJ1-5, with D possibly matching TRBD1 (6 bases). Germline values: CDR1 MNHGY, CDR2 SAAAGT. The V gene lost 5 bases and the J gene lost 5 bases, with 19 bases spanning the gap. There are 16 residues in the CDR3. The CDR3 region is CASSPTGMGEHQPQHF. The CDR3 DNA follows: TGTGCCAGCAGTCCTACAGGGATGGGGGAGCATCAGCCCCAGCATTTT.

This clonotype was seen a handful of times. This chain links TRBV29-1 with TRBJ1-1, with 9 bases identical to TRBD1. The CDR3 loop spans 13 amino acids. Germline CDR1 reads SQVTM; CDR2 reads ANQGSEA. J was trimmed by 0 bases and V by 7 bases; bases with no gene match: 3. CDR3 amino acids: CSGGDRVNTEAFF. Here the CDR3 DNA reads TGCAGCGGGGGGGACAGGGTGAACACTGAAGCTTTCTTT.

This clonotype appeared many times. The chain combines TRBV12-3 or TRBV12-4 with TRBJ1-1, with D unresolved. The CDR3 sequence is 13 residues long. Trimming removed 3 bases from V and 0 bases from J, with 5 bases in between. CDR3 sequence reads: CASSLRLNTEAFF. The CDR3, as DNA: TGTGCCAGCAGTTTGAGGTTGAACACTGAAGCTTTCTTT.